These T cell receptor beta chains were read from a single sample in a study of cytomegalovirus exposure and HLA in healthy donors. Clones were read by immunoSEQ multiplex PCR, and TCRdb kept only the in-frame ones, dropping some. The data contain around 200,000 clones, about 83% of them seen just once; the ten biggest clones take up less than 20%. Sequenced: PBMCs. Source of these receptors: a man aged 35 to 55 in good health and CMV-seronegative. Each CDR3 is given with its conserved first and last residue. A D gene is named only where the DNA matches it firmly. Size is stated for part of the rows, as once, few or many counts, or as a class when the clone is expanded.

V gene	D gene	clone size	J gene	CDR3 protein	CDR3 DNA
TRBV4-2	TRBD1	NA	TRBJ2-7	CASSQDMGTAYEQYF	TGTGCCAGCAGCCAAGACATGGGGACAGCGTACGAGCAGTACTTC
TRBV28	TRBD2	NA	TRBJ2-3	CASSSRTSGNTDTQYF	TGTGCCAGCAGTTCTCGGACTAGCGGGAACACAGATACGCAGTATTTT
TRBV27	TRBD2	NA	TRBJ2-7	CASSFTSGGIPYEQYF	TGTGCCAGCAGTTTTACAAGCGGGGGGATACCCTACGAGCAGTACTTC
TRBV6-5	TRBD1	NA	TRBJ1-1	CASSSTGIWEAFF	TGTGCCAGCAGTTCGACAGGGATTTGGGAAGCTTTCTTT
TRBV23-1	NA	NA	TRBJ2-7	CASSQSSGCGYEQYF	TGCGCCAGCAGTCAATCGTCGGGGTGCGGCTACGAGCAGTACTTC
TRBV2	NA	NA	TRBJ1-2	CASSDRAGGYGYTF	TGTGCCAGCAGTGATCGGGCCGGGGGCTATGGCTACACCTTC
TRBV6-1	TRBD1	NA	TRBJ1-5	CASRTDRDRNQPQHF	TGTGCCAGCCGAACGGACAGGGACAGAAATCAGCCCCAGCATTTT
TRBV12-5	TRBD1	NA	TRBJ2-2	CASGLVRDRGNTGELFF	TGTGCTAGTGGTTTGGTACGGGACAGGGGGAACACCGGGGAGCTGTTTTTT
TRBV27	NA	NA	TRBJ2-7	CASSLSDNSYEQYF	TGTGCCAGCAGTTTATCAGACAACTCCTACGAGCAGTACTTC
TRBV7-8	TRBD2	NA	TRBJ2-3	CASSLESASGGAEYF	TGTGCCAGCAGCTTAGAGTCGGCTAGCGGGGGGGCAGAGTATTTT
TRBV6-5	TRBD1	NA	TRBJ1-5	CASSGTGTEGQPQHF	TGTGCCAGCAGTGGAACCGGGACAGAGGGTCAGCCCCAGCATTTT
TRBV6-1	NA	NA	TRBJ2-7	CASSEVRDIYEQYF	TGTGCCAGCAGTGAAGTCCGGGATATCTACGAGCAGTACTTC
TRBV19	TRBD2	once	TRBJ2-1	CASSPLLADLPGRVF	TGTGCCAGTAGTCCCTTACTAGCGGACCTTCCGGGGCGGGTCTTC
TRBV15	TRBD2	NA	TRBJ2-3	CATSRDGGLAVQYF	TGTGCCACCAGCAGAGATGGGGGACTAGCGGTGCAGTATTTT
TRBV6-4	TRBD1	NA	TRBJ2-5	CASSDSWTGGRETQYF	TGTGCCAGCAGTGACTCATGGACAGGGGGCAGGGAGACCCAGTACTTC
TRBV7-6	TRBD2	NA	TRBJ2-3	CASSSASGSPTDTQYF	TGTGCCAGCAGCTCGGCTAGCGGGAGTCCCACAGATACGCAGTATTTT
TRBV19	NA	NA	TRBJ1-1	CASSLDMNTEAFF	TGTGCCAGTTCCCTCGACATGAACACTGAAGCTTTCTTT
TRBV19	NA	NA	TRBJ2-2	CASLGQYTGELFF	TGTGCCAGCCTAGGACAGTACACCGGGGAGCTGTTTTTT
TRBV6-5	NA	once	TRBJ1-1	CASSYRGSTEAFF	TGTGCCAGCAGTTACAGGGGGAGCACTGAAGCTTTCTTT